This T cell receptor beta chain is drawn from a study of T cell responses to AZD1222 COVID-19 vaccine. With regard to this clone: What it binds is not known.

Whole-study results and caveats: Just 5 or 6 AZD1222 recipients tested seropositive at baseline. A reported finding is that nearly half of spike-specific TCRs target unmutated variant regions.

Germline V gives CDR1 SGHDN, CDR2 FVKESK. V lost 1 base to trimming and J lost 7 bases, with 11 bases between them. CDR3 length: 15 amino acids. Profiled with immunoSEQ multiplex PCR; TCRdb holds only in-frame clones, not every one. This sample yields 130,000 or so clones, of which over 85% are seen a single time; around 1% belongs to the top ten. The receptor's source is an adult in good health. The sample was peripheral blood, taken on day 0 of MenACWY control vaccination. The chain couples TRBV14 to TRBJ1-6; D uncertain. The DNA for the CDR3 is TGTGCCAGCAGCCAAGGGAGGGCAGCAAATTCACCCCTCCACTTT. As protein: CASSQGRAANSPLHF.